A selection of T cell receptor beta chains follows, all from one sample in a study of blood T cell repertoires in COVID-19. Libraries were prepared by immunoSEQ multiplex PCR; TCRdb keeps only in-frame clonotypes and omits some of them. Here the sample spans roughly 200,000 clones, around 83% being singletons. The specimen sequenced was PBMCs or T cells enriched from blood (not recorded which). These receptor sequences come from a woman aged 40 to 49 in a cohort exposed to, infected with or recovered from COVID-19 (not recorded which). The CDR3 runs from the conserved cysteine through the conserved F or W. Fields, in order: clone size, J gene, V gene, D gene, CDR3 DNA, CDR3 protein. The D gene is left open where the match is weak. Size tells how often a clone was seen (once, few, many) or the class of an expanded clone, and some rows leave it out.

once,TRBJ2-1,TRBV5-1,TRBD2,TGCGCCAGCAGCTTGGCCAGAGGGGGACTAGCGAACAATGAGCAGTTCTTC,CASSLARGGLANNEQFF
-,TRBJ2-5,TRBV12-3/TRBV12-4,TRBD1,TGTGCCAGCAGTACGGACAGGGGTGAGACCCAGTACTTC,CASSTDRGETQYF
-,TRBJ2-7,TRBV7-2,TRBD1,TGTGCCAGCAGCTCGGACAGGGCCGAGCAGTACTTC,CASSSDRAEQYF
few,TRBJ1-6,TRBV15,-,TGTGCCACCAGCGGAGAGGAGGATTCACCCCTCCACTTT,CATSGEEDSPLHF
-,TRBJ1-5,TRBV24-1,-,TGTGCCACCAGTGATCTTGAGAGCAATCAGCCCCAGCATTTT,CATSDLESNQPQHF
once,TRBJ2-7,TRBV10-3,TRBD2,TGTGCCACCGACAGTGGGCGGGAGCTCTACGAGCAGTACTTC,CATDSGRELYEQYF
-,TRBJ2-7,TRBV7-8,-,TGTGCCAGCAGCTTAGCAGGGGGCTCCTACGAGCAGTACTTC,CASSLAGGSYEQYF
-,TRBJ1-1,TRBV2,-,TGTGCCAGCAGTTCAGGCCGTCTAACGACTGAAGCTTTCTTT,CASSSGRLTTEAFF
-,TRBJ2-2,TRBV7-9,TRBD2,TGTGCCAGCAGGGTTCCGGGACTAGCCACTACCGGGGAGCTGTTTTTT,CASRVPGLATTGELFF
-,TRBJ2-3,TRBV5-6,TRBD2,TGTGCCAGCAGCTTCGGACTTCTAGCGGGGAACCCCACAGATACGCAGTATTTT,CASSFGLLAGNPTDTQYF
-,TRBJ1-1,TRBV29-1,-,TGCAGCGTCCAGGTCATGAACACTGAAGCTTTCTTT,CSVQVMNTEAFF
few,TRBJ2-7,TRBV4-1,-,TGCGCCAGCAGCCAAGATCTCGGGTCAGGCGGGATGAGCTACGAGCAGTACTTC,CASSQDLGSGGMSYEQYF
-,TRBJ1-1,TRBV15,-,TGTGCCACCAAGGAGGGCATGAACACTGAAGCTTTCTTT,CATKEGMNTEAFF
-,TRBJ1-1,TRBV19,-,TGTGCCAGTAGTTGGCAGGGTTGGGCTGAAGCTTTCTTT,CASSWQGWAEAFF
-,TRBJ1-1,TRBV6-5,TRBD1,TGTGCCAGCAGTTTGGGACAGGGAACCACTGAAGCTTTCTTT,CASSLGQGTTEAFF
-,TRBJ1-2,TRBV2,TRBD1,TGTGCCAGCAGCTCCTGGGGACAGGGCTCCTATGGCTACACCTTC,CASSSWGQGSYGYTF
-,TRBJ1-3,TRBV29-1,-,TGCAGCGTTGAAGATCACAGACCAAATGGAAACACCATATATTTT,CSVEDHRPNGNTIYF
-,TRBJ1-3,TRBV7-7,TRBD1,TGTGCCAGCAGCCTGGACAGGAGGACTGGAAACACCATATATTTT,CASSLDRRTGNTIYF
-,TRBJ2-3,TRBV9,TRBD2,TGTGCCAGCAGCCCCGTTAGCGGGAAGAAAACGACAGATACGCAGTATTTT,CASSPVSGKKTTDTQYF